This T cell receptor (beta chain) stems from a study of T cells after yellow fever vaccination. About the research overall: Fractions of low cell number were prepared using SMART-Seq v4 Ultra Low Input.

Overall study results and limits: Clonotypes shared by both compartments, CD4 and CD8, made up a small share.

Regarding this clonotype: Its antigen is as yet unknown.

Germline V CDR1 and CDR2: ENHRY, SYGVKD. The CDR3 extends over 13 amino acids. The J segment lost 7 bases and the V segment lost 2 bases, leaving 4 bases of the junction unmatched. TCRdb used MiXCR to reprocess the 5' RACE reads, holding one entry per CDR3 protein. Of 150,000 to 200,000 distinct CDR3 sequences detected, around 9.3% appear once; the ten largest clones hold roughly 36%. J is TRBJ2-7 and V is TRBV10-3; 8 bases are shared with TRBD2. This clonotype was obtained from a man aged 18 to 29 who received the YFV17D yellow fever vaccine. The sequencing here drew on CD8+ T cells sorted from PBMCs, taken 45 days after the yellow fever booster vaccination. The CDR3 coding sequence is TGTGCCATCAGTGAGAATCCGGGGGGGGAGCAGTACGTC. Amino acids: CAISENPGGEQYV.